One and the same sample provided the 15 T cell receptor beta chains below, sequenced in a study of long-term antiretroviral therapy in people with HIV (dated by TCRdb to between 2021 and 2024). The immunoSEQ hsTCRB v3.0 assay was used at survey level resolution to sequence the TRB variable region. TCRdb's version of the immuneACCESS table is confined to in-frame rearrangements and falls short of the full clone set. An unresolved V gene accounts for under half of the shortfall where checked; the remainder is of unknown origin. For this sample there are almost 30,000 clones; 93% appear just once. The ten largest make up about 6.4% of the sample. The material sequenced was unsorted PBMCs, taken approximately 6.3 years after starting antiretroviral therapy. These receptors were taken from a woman aged 40 to 49 with HIV.

The J gene is TRBJ2-7, the V gene TRBV2, with D tentatively TRBD1 (6 bases). Germline loops: CDR1 SNHLY, CDR2 FYNNEI. Between the trimmed V and J ends, which lost 7 bases and 3 bases, there was a span of 10 bases. CDR3 length equals 12 residues. The CDR3 region is CASIGRGYEQYF. The CDR3 DNA sequence: TGTGCCAGCATCGGCAGGGGCTACGAGCAGTACTTC.

The DNA for the CDR3 is TGTGCCAGCGTAGCGATCCAGCCCCAGCATTTT. Encoded protein: CASVAIQPQHF. V is TRBV21-1 and J is TRBJ1-5. TRBV21-1 counts as a pseudogene. This CDR3 is built from 11 residues.

The chain joins TRBV18 to TRBJ2-5; a possible D gene is TRBD2 (5 bases). This CDR3 is 12 amino acids long. Trimming took off 6 bases at V and 6 bases at J, with 11 bases between the two ends. Looked up from germline, CDR1 is KGHSH and CDR2 is LQKENI. For the CDR3, the DNA is TGTGCCAGCTCCCAACTAGGCAAGACCCAGTACTTC. It codes for CASSQLGKTQYF.

CDR3 nucleotide sequence: TGTGCCTGGAGTCCCGGGACAGGGCGGAATGAAAAACTGTTTTTT. This codes for CAWSPGTGRNEKLFF. The chain couples TRBV30 to TRBJ1-4; 9 bases match TRBD1. Trimming cost V 2 bases and J 5 bases; bases outside gene matches: 6. CDR3 length equals 15 residues. Germline lookup yields CDR1 GTSNPN and CDR2 SVGIG (reference sequence). The full variable domain, rest sourced from reference TRBV30 and TRBJ1-4, is SQTIHQWPATLVQPVGSPLSLECTVEGTSNPNLYWYRQAAGRGLQLLFYSVGIGQISSEVPQNLSASRPQDRQFILSSKKLLLSDSGFYLCAWSPGTGRNEKLFFGSGTQLSVL.

V gene TRBV6-1 combines with J gene TRBJ1-6; maybe TRBD1 (5 bases). This CDR3 region has 15 residues. Germline-derived CDR1 and CDR2 are MNHNS and SASEGT. V lost 3 bases to trimming and J lost 7 bases, with 13 bases between them. The CDR3 DNA is TGTGCCAGCAGTGAGTCGACAGTAAGGAATTCACCCCTCCACTTT. It encodes CASSESTVRNSPLHF.

The rearrangement uses TRBV11-1 and TRBJ2-6; tentative D call: TRBD2 (6 bases). V dropped 5 bases and J dropped 1 base, with 18 bases sitting between them. Germline assignment: CDR1 SGHAT and CDR2 FQDESV (reference sequence). The CDR3 sequence is 18 residues long. CDR3 loop: CASSPRAGSVSGANVLTF. CDR3 coding DNA: TGTGCCAGCAGCCCCCGGGCGGGATCAGTGTCTGGGGCCAACGTCCTGACTTTC.

This rearrangement joins TRBV4-1 to TRBJ2-1; TRBD1 might be the D (5 bases). This CDR3 has 16 residues. V lost 0 bases and J 2 bases, leaving 11 bases between the germline ends. Germline assignment: CDR1 MGHRA and CDR2 YSYEKL. The CDR3 region has the DNA TGCGCCAGCAGCCAAGATCGCCAGGGTACCTACAATGAGCAGTTCTTC. The encoded protein is CASSQDRQGTYNEQFF.

The genes are TRBV6-1 and TRBJ1-2, with D maybe TRBD1 (6 bases). CDR1 is MNHNS and CDR2 is SASEGT in the germline V gene. CDR3 length equals 14 residues. V lost 3 bases to trimming and J lost 6 bases, with 14 bases between them. In nucleotides, the CDR3 is TGTGCCAGCAGTGAGTACAGGGTCTCGGATGGCTACACCTTC. Protein sequence: CASSEYRVSDGYTF.

The chain couples TRBV6-5 to TRBJ2-2; no reliable D call. Germline lookup yields CDR1 MNHEY and CDR2 SVGAGI. CDR3 length: 16 amino acids. V dropped 2 bases and J dropped 0 bases, with 10 bases sitting between them. The CDR3 nucleotides read TGTGCCAGCAGTTACCAACCAGACGCGAACACCGGGGAGCTGTTTTTT. Encoded protein: CASSYQPDANTGELFF.

The chain has TRBV4-1 and TRBJ2-1; 9 bases are shared with TRBD2. J gave up 9 bases and V 0 bases, and 6 bases lay outside the gene matches. The CDR3 is made up of 15 amino acids. The germline V gene encodes CDR1 MGHRA and CDR2 YSYEKL. CDR3 loop: CASSQESGGFSEQFF. CDR3 DNA: TGCGCCAGCAGCCAAGAGAGCGGGGGGTTTAGTGAGCAGTTCTTC.

The chain couples TRBV7-2 to TRBJ2-1; TRBD2 is a possible D gene (5 bases). The CDR3 has 13 amino acids. The germline gives CDR1 SGHTA, CDR2 FQGNSA. The ends were cut back, 8 bases at V and 10 bases at J, with 18 bases in the middle. The CDR3 region is CASRSGLVREQFF. In DNA form, the CDR3 reads TGTGCCAGCCGATCCGGACTGGTTAGGGAGCAGTTCTTC.

This chain connects TRBV6-5 to TRBJ1-5, with TRBD1 matching 10 bases. The J segment lost 11 bases and the V segment lost 0 bases, leaving 10 bases of the junction unmatched. The CDR3 extends over 16 amino acids. Per germline, CDR1 MNHEY and CDR2 SVGAGI. Written as DNA, the CDR3 is TGTGCCAGCAGTTACTCGAGGGACAGGGGCCGCAGGGCCCAGCATTTT. Translation gives CASSYSRDRGRRAQHF.

The chain couples TRBV7-9 to TRBJ2-7, with TRBD1 as a possible D gene (5 bases). Germline V CDR1 and CDR2: SEHNR, FQNEAQ (reference sequence). Trimming left V 5 bases short and J 4 bases short, with 9 bases between. The CDR3 length is 12 residues. The CDR3 nucleotides are TGTGCCAGCAGCGCTACAGGTTACGAGCAGTACTTC. Amino acid sequence: CASSATGYEQYF.

The rearrangement uses TRBV7-3 and TRBJ1-1; no clear D. The CDR3 spans 14 residues. The ends were cut back, 5 bases at V and 1 base at J, with 11 bases in the middle. Germline CDR1 SGHTA, CDR2 FQGTGA. The CDR3 loop is CASSPRGGNTEAFF. The CDR3 coding sequence is TGTGCCAGCAGCCCCCGGGGAGGGAACACTGAAGCTTTCTTT. Full variable domain (outside the CDR3, taken from reference TRBV7-3 and TRBJ1-1): GAGVSQTPSNKVTEKGKYVELRCDPISGHTALYWYRQSLGQGPEFLIYFQGTGAADDSGLPNDRFFAVRPEGSVSTLKIQRTERGDSAVYLCASSPRGGNTEAFFGQGTRLTVV.

CDR3 DNA sequence: TGTGCCTGGAGTGTACTTCTCCGGGGGAGGGGTACTGGAAACACCATATATTTT. This encodes CAWSVLLRGRGTGNTIYF. V and J are TRBV30 and TRBJ1-3, with a weak D call TRBD1 (5 bases). CDR1 and CDR2 (germline): GTSNPN, SVGIG (reference sequence). The CDR3 totals 18 residues. Trimming took off 0 bases at V and 2 bases at J, with 20 bases between the two ends.